The 5 T cell receptor beta chains below all came from one sample that was sequenced in a study of cytomegalovirus exposure and HLA in healthy donors. Primers for the PCR totalled 60 Vbeta and 13 Jbeta. Here immunoSEQ multiplex PCR was the method, and the copy in TCRdb shows in-frame clones only, minus some. In total, the table holds some 110,000 clones. Sequenced: PBMCs. All receptors come from a man younger than 45 in good health and CMV-seronegative.

The chain employs TRBV10-3 and TRBJ2-7; D is perhaps TRBD1 (5 bases). The CDR3 is 13 amino acids. In germline, CDR1 is ENHRY, CDR2 SYGVKD. V lost 4 bases to trimming and J lost 2 bases, with 9 bases between them. The CDR3 loop reads CAISVQGTYEQYF. The CDR3 DNA reads TGTGCCATCAGTGTCCAGGGTACCTACGAGCAGTACTTC.

This chain links TRBV5-4 with TRBJ2-7, with a weak D call TRBD1 (6 bases). The CDR3 has 16 residues. Trimming took off 4 bases at V and 3 bases at J, with 20 bases between the two ends. The germline CDR1 and CDR2 sequences are SGHNT and YYREEE (reference sequence). DNA for the CDR3: TGTGCCAGCAGCCCGCAGGGGCGCCGGGCTCTCTACGAGCAGTACTTC. Its translation is CASSPQGRRALYEQYF.

The rearrangement joins TRBV7-2 to TRBJ1-3; D may be TRBD1 (6 bases). V dropped 2 bases and J dropped 7 bases, with 9 bases sitting between them. The CDR3 has 13 residues. Germline V lookup: CDR1 SGHTA, CDR2 FQGNSA. The CDR3 sequence: CASSLQGQNTIYF. CDR3 DNA sequence: TGTGCCAGCAGCTTACAGGGGCAGAACACCATATATTTT.

As regards this clone: The same CDR3 arises from other DNA sequences in this sample as well. V usage is TRBV5-4 and J usage is TRBJ2-5; 7 bases line up with TRBD1. From germline, CDR1 is SGHNT and CDR2 YYREEE (reference sequence). After removal of 0 bases from V and 3 bases from J, the junction contained 2 bases not matched to a gene. This CDR3 has 14 residues. The CDR3 nucleotides read TGTGCCAGCAGCTTGGCCAGGGGGAAAGAGACCCAGTACTTC. It codes for CASSLARGKETQYF. Based on the CDR3 plus reference TRBV5-4 and TRBJ2-5, the full variable domain is ETGVTQSPTHLIKTRGQQVTLRCSSQSGHNTVSWYQQALGQGPQFIFQYYREEENGRGNFPPRFSGLQFPNYSSELNVNALELDDSALYLCASSLARGKETQYFGPGTRLLVL.

The chain couples TRBV6-1 to TRBJ1-5, with 7 bases lining up with TRBD1. The CDR3 runs to 13 residues. The germline V gene has CDR1 MNHNS and CDR2 SASEGT. Trimming cost V 3 bases and J 6 bases; bases outside gene matches: 2. DNA of the CDR3: TGTGCCAGCAGTGAGACAGGGATTCAGCCCCAGCATTTT. It is translated as CASSETGIQPQHF.